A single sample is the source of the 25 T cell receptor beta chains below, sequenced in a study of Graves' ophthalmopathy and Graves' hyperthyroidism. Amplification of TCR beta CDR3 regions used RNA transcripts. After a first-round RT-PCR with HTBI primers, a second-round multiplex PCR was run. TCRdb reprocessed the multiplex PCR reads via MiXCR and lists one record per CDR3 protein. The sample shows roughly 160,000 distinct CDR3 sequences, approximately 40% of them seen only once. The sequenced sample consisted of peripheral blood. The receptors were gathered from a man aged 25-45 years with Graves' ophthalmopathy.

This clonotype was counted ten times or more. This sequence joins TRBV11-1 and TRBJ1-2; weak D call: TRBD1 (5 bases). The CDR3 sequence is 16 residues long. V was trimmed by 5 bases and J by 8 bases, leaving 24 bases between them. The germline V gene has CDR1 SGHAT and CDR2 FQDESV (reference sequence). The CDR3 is CASSPLVTWGRSGYTF. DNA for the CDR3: TGTGCCAGCAGCCCCCTGGTGACATGGGGGAGATCGGGCTACACCTTC.

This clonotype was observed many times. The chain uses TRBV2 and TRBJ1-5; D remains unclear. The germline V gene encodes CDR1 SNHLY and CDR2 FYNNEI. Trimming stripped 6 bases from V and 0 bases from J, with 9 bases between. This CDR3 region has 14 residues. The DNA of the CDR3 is TGTGCCAGCAGCGGGCCATATAGCAATCAGCCCCAGCATTTT. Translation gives CASSGPYSNQPQHF.

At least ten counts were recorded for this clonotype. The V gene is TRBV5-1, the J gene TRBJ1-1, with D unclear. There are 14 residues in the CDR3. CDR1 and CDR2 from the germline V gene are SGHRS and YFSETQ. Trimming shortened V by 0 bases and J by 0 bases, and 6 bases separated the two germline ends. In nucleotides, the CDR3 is TGCGCCAGCAGCTTGGGCAGCGTGAACACTGAAGCTTTCTTT. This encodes CASSLGSVNTEAFF.

As DNA, the CDR3 is TGTGCCAGCAGCTTAGGGGGACAGGGGTTCTCACCCCTCCACTTT. Encoded protein: CASSLGGQGFSPLHF. The chain recombines TRBV11-2 with TRBJ1-6; TRBD1 matches 10 bases. The CDR3 length is 15 residues. Trimming cost V 1 base and J 10 bases; bases outside gene matches: 4. Germline CDR1 reads SGHAT; CDR2 reads FQNNGV.

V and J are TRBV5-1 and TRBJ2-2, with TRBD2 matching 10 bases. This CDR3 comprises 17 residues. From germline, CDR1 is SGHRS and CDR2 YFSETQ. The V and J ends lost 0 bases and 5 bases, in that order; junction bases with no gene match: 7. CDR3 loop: CASSLGLAGARTGELFF. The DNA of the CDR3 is TGCGCCAGCAGCTTGGGTCTAGCGGGAGCGAGAACCGGGGAGCTGTTTTTT.

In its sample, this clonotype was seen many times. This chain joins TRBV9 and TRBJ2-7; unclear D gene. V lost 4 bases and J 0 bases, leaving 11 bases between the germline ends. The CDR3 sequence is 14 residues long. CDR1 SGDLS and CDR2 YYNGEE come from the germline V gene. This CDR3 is CASSPGGFSYEQYF. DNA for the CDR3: TGTGCCAGCAGCCCCGGCGGTTTCTCCTACGAGCAGTACTTC.

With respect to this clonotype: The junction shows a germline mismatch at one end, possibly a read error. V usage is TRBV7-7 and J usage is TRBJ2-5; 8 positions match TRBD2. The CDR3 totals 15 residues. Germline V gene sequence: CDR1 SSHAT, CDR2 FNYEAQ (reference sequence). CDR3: CASTPGIAGLETQYF. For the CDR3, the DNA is TGTGCTAGCACCCCCGGGATAGCGGGATTAGAGACCCAGTACTTC.

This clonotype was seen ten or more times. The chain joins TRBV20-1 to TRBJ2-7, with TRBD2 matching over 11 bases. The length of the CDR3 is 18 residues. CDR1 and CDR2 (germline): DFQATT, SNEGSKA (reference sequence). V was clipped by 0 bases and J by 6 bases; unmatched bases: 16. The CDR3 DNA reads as TGCAGTGCTAGAGATGGGACAGCCGGGACTAGCGGCTGGGGCGAGCAGTACTTC. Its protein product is CSARDGTAGTSGWGEQYF.

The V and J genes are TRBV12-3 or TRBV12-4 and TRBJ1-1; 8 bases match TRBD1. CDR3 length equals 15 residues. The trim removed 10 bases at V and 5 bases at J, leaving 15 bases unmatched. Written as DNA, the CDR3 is TGTGCCACCAGACTCTTGACAGGGGACTCTACTGAAGCTTTCTTT. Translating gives CATRLLTGDSTEAFF.

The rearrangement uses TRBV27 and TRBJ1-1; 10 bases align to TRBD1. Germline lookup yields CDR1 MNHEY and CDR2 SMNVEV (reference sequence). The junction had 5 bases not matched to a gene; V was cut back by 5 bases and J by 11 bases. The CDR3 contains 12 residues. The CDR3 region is CASSRTGGMAFF. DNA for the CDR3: TGTGCCAGCAGTCGGACAGGGGGTATGGCTTTCTTT.

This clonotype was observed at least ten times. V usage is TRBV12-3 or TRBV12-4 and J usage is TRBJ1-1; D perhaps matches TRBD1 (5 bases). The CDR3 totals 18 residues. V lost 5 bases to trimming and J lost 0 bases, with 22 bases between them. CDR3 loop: CASSQPSSRQRLNTEAFF. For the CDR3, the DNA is TGTGCCAGCAGTCAACCCTCCTCGCGACAGAGATTGAACACTGAAGCTTTCTTT.

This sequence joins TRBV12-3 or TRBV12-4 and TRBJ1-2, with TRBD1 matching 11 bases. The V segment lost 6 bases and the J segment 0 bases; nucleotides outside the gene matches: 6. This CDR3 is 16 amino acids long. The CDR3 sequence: CASSSWTGGANYGYTF. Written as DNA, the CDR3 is TGTGCCAGCAGCTCATGGACAGGGGGCGCTAACTATGGCTACACCTTC.

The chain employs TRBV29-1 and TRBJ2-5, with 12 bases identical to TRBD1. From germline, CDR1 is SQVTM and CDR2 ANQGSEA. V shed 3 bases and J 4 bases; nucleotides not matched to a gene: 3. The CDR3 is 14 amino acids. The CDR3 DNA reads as TGCAGCGTTGAGGGACAGGGGGCGTTAGAGACCCAGTACTTC. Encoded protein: CSVEGQGALETQYF.

CDR3 DNA sequence: TGTGCCAGCAGCCGGAAGGGGACAGCTGTCGAGCAGTACTTC. Its protein product is CASSRKGTAVEQYF. The rearrangement uses TRBV12-3 or TRBV12-4 and TRBJ2-7; 7 positions match TRBD1. The CDR3 is made up of 14 amino acids. With 6 bases clipped from V and 6 bases from J, the junction kept 11 bases outside the gene matches.

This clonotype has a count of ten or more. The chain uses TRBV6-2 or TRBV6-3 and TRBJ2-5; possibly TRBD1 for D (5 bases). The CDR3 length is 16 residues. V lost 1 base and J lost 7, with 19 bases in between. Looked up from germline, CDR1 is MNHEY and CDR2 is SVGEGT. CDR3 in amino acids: CASSYFSRPARGTQYF. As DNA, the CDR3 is TGTGCCAGCAGTTACTTCTCCCGGCCGGCTAGGGGGACCCAGTACTTC.

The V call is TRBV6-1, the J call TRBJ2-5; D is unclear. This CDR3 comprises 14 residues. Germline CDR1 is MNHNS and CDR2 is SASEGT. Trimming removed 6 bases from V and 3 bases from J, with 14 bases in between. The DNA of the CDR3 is TGTGCCAGCAGCTGGACCCCACAGAAAGAGACCCAGTACTTC. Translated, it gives CASSWTPQKETQYF.

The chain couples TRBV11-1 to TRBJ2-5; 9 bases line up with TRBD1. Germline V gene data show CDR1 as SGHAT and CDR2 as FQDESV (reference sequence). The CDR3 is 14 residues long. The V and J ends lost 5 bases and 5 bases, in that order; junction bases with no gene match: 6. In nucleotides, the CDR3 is TGTGCCAGCAGCCCGCGACAGGGGGTCGAGACCCAGTACTTC. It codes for CASSPRQGVETQYF. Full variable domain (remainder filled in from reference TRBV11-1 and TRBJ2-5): EAEVAQSPRYKITEKSQAVAFWCDPISGHATLYWYRQILGQGPELLVQFQDESVVDDSQLPKDRFSAERLKGVDSTLKIQPAELGDSAMYLCASSPRQGVETQYFGPGTRLLVL.

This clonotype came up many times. This chain's CDR3 is CATSRETGHSPLHF. In DNA, the CDR3 is TGTGCCACCAGCAGAGAGACAGGGCATTCACCCCTCCACTTT. The J gene is TRBJ1-6, the V gene TRBV15, with TRBD1 identical over 7 bases. V shed 0 bases and J 8 bases; nucleotides not matched to a gene: 1. Per germline, CDR1 LNHNV and CDR2 YYDKDF (reference sequence). This CDR3 has 14 amino acids.

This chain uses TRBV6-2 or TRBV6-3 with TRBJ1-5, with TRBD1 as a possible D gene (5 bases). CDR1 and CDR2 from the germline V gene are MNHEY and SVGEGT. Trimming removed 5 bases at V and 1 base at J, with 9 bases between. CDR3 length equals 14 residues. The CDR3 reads CASSRGVSNQPQHF. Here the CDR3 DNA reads TGTGCCAGCAGTAGAGGGGTGAGCAATCAGCCCCAGCATTTT.

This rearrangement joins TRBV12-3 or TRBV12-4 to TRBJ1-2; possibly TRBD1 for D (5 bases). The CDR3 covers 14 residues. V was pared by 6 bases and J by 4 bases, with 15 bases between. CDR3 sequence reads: CASSRRVGGYGYTF. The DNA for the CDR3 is TGTGCCAGCAGCCGCAGGGTAGGTGGCTATGGCTACACCTTC.

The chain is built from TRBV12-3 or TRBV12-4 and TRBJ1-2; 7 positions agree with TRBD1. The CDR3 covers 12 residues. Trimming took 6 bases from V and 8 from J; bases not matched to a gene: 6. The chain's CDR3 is CASRVTGRGYTF. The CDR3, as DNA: TGTGCCAGCAGAGTGACAGGGAGAGGCTACACCTTC.

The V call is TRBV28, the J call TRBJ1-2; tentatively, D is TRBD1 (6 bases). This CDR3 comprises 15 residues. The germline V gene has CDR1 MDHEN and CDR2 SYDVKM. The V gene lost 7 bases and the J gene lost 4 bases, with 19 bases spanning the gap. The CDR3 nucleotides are TGTGCCAGCAACAACCGCTTTGACAGGATCTATGGCTACACCTTC. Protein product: CASNNRFDRIYGYTF.

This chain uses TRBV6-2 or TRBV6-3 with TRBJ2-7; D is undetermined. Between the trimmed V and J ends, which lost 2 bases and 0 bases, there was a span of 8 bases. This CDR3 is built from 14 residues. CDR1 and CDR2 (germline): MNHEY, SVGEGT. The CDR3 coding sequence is TGTGCCAGCAGTTACGCACCCGCCTCCTACGAGCAGTACTTC. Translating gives CASSYAPASYEQYF.

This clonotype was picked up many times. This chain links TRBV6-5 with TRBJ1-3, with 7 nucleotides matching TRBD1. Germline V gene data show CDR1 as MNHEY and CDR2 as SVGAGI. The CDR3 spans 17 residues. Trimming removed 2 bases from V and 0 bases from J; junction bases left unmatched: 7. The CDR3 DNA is TGTGCCAGCAGTTACCGACCCCCAGGGGGCTCTGGAAACACCATATATTTT. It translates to CASSYRPPGGSGNTIYF.

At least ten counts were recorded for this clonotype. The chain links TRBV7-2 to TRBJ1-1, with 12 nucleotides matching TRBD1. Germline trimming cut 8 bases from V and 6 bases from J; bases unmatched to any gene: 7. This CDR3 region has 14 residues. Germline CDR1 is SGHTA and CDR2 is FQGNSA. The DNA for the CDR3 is TGTGCCAGCCGCACGGGACAGGGGGCGCCTGAAGCTTTCTTT. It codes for CASRTGQGAPEAFF.